The 25 T cell receptor beta chains below were found in one sample sequenced in a study of Ad26.COV2.S vaccination and SARS-CoV-2 variants. Treatment here: some 20 received Ad26.COV2.S at low or high dose, single or two shots; five or six received placebo; per-sample allocation not given. Sampling was done on day 63 after the first vaccine or placebo injection. Repertoires were generated with immunoSEQ multiplex PCR, while TCRdb's copy carries only in-frame clones and drops some. The sample holds some 250,000 clones, 88% seen once. Sequenced material: peripheral blood, taken in a trial of Ad26.COV2.S vaccine versus placebo. The receptors come from a person aged 18-65 years who received the Ad26.COV2.S COVID-19 vaccine or a placebo.

The table lists this clone with a count of one. The chain links TRBV7-2 to TRBJ2-5, with TRBD2 matching 7 bases. Unmatched junction bases numbered 9, after V lost 1 base and J lost 10 bases. This CDR3 has 14 residues. Germline V gene lookup returns CDR1 SGHTA and CDR2 FQGNSA. The chain's CDR3 is CASSLDVGTKDQYF. The CDR3 DNA sequence: TGTGCCAGCAGCTTAGACGTAGGGACTAAGGACCAGTACTTC.

The chain recombines TRBV4-1 with TRBJ2-7, with D perhaps being TRBD1 or TRBD2 (5 bases each). The germline gives CDR1 MGHRA, CDR2 YSYEKL. The CDR3 has 16 amino acids. V lost 0 bases and J lost 4, with 16 bases in between. DNA of the CDR3: TGCGCCAGCAGCCAAGATTTTCCAGGGAGTTCATACGAGCAGTACTTC. This codes for CASSQDFPGSSYEQYF.

The chain is built from TRBV3-1 (or the pseudogene TRBV3-2) and TRBJ1-1; 8 bases match TRBD1. Trimming cost V 4 bases and J 4 bases; bases outside gene matches: 14. The length of the CDR3 is 17 residues. In germline, CDR1 is LGHDT, CDR2 YNNKEL (reference sequence). CDR3 loop: CASSPRPPGQGFTEAFF. The CDR3 nucleotides are TGTGCCAGCAGCCCCCGCCCCCCTGGACAGGGATTCACTGAAGCTTTCTTT.

A single count supports this clone. The same CDR3 is also encoded by other DNA sequences in this sample. V usage is TRBV18 and J usage is TRBJ1-1; D is unresolved. The germline gives CDR1 KGHSH, CDR2 LQKENI. This CDR3 has 14 residues. Trimming took off 2 bases at V and 5 bases at J, with 12 bases between the two ends. The CDR3 nucleotides are TGTGCCAGCTCACCAGACCTGAGGAAGACTGAAGCTTTCTTT. This codes for CASSPDLRKTEAFF.

V is TRBV7-3 and J is TRBJ1-4; D is uncertain. Trimming stripped 4 bases from V and 11 bases from J, with 20 bases between. Germline loops: CDR1 SGHTA, CDR2 FQGTGA. The CDR3 has 15 amino acids. For the CDR3, the DNA is TGTGCCAGCAGCTCACCCCTCAATCTCTCCCCTAAACTGTTTTTT. It is translated as CASSSPLNLSPKLFF.

The chain uses TRBV6-2 or TRBV6-3 and TRBJ2-1, with no clear D. The CDR3 has 11 amino acids. Trimming shortened V by 2 bases and J by 12 bases, and 8 bases separated the two germline ends. CDR1 is MNHEY, CDR2 SVGEGT, per germline. Written as DNA, the CDR3 is TGTGCCAGCAGTTACCTCTGGGGGCAGTTCTTC. Protein sequence: CASSYLWGQFF.

V usage is TRBV27 and J usage is TRBJ2-7; tentative D call: TRBD2 (7 bases). Germline V gives CDR1 MNHEY, CDR2 SMNVEV (reference sequence). This CDR3 spans 16 amino acids. V lost 1 base and J 0 bases, leaving 13 bases between the germline ends. The CDR3 spells CASSLWRGGSSYEQYF. The DNA for the CDR3 is TGTGCCAGCAGTTTATGGCGCGGGGGCAGCTCCTACGAGCAGTACTTC.

The rearrangement joins TRBV7-9 to TRBJ1-1; no firm D call. CDR3 size: 12 residues. V lost 6 bases to trimming and J lost 1 base, with 6 bases between them. The germline V gene has CDR1 SEHNR and CDR2 FQNEAQ (reference sequence). The CDR3 coding sequence is TGTGCCAGCAGGAGCGGGAACACTGAAGCTTTCTTT. It specifies CASRSGNTEAFF.

The chain joins TRBV11-2 to TRBJ2-1; 10 bases are shared with TRBD2. The CDR3 contains 15 residues. Germline CDR1 reads SGHAT; CDR2 reads FQNNGV. Losses at the gene ends were 5 bases for V and 8 bases for J; bases not matched to a gene: 9. The CDR3 coding sequence is TGTGCCAGCAGCGGTACCGGGACTAGCGCTTATGAGCAGTTCTTC. Encoded protein: CASSGTGTSAYEQFF.

V and J are TRBV27 and TRBJ1-5; 8 positions agree with TRBD1. There are 16 residues in the CDR3. The J segment lost 2 bases and the V segment lost 6 bases, leaving 9 bases of the junction unmatched. The V gene's germline CDR1 is MNHEY and CDR2 SMNVEV (reference sequence). The CDR3 spells CASRPIDRGGNQPQHF. The CDR3 bases are TGTGCCAGCAGACCAATTGACAGGGGCGGCAATCAGCCCCAGCATTTT.

This clone was seen a single time. The rearrangement uses TRBV14 and TRBJ2-2; TRBD1 matches 8 bases. CDR3 size: 14 residues. Germline trimming cut 4 bases from V and 5 bases from J; bases unmatched to any gene: 3. Germline V gene sequence: CDR1 SGHDN, CDR2 FVKESK. CDR3 residues: CASSLRGRTGELFF. CDR3 bases: TGTGCCAGCAGCCTCAGGGGGCGGACCGGGGAGCTGTTTTTT.

The chain employs TRBV24-1 and TRBJ2-5; a possible D gene is TRBD2 (6 bases). Trimming shortened V by 9 bases and J by 5 bases, and 15 bases separated the two germline ends. Germline V gives CDR1 KGHDR, CDR2 SFDVKD. This CDR3 spans 13 amino acids. CDR3: CATGSEGRETQYF. The CDR3 bases are TGTGCCACCGGGTCGGAGGGCCGGGAGACCCAGTACTTC.

This chain connects TRBV23-1 to TRBJ2-1, with D perhaps TRBD2 (6 bases). TRBV23-1 is an open reading frame, and its role is uncertain. Trimming shortened V by 7 bases and J by 8 bases, and 21 bases separated the two germline ends. This CDR3 has 15 residues. This CDR3 is CASIKAGGTSDEQFF. In DNA form, the CDR3 reads TGCGCCAGCATCAAAGCAGGCGGGACCTCTGATGAGCAGTTCTTC.

In regard to this clone: At the DNA level, this CDR3 is encoded by other sequences in the same sample as well. This chain links TRBV7-2 with TRBJ1-1, with D perhaps matching TRBD1 (6 bases). The CDR3 is 13 residues long. Germline V gene data show CDR1 as SGHTA and CDR2 as FQGNSA. V gave up 5 bases and J gave up 5 bases, with 12 bases separating them. CDR3 coding DNA: TGTGCCAGCAGCACTCAGGGGTCGACTGAAGCTTTCTTT. It encodes CASSTQGSTEAFF.

The chain uses TRBV29-1 and TRBJ2-2; perhaps TRBD2 as D (5 bases). CDR1 and CDR2 (germline): SQVTM, ANQGSEA. The V and J ends lost 6 bases and 1 base respectively, with 15 bases between them. CDR3 length: 15 amino acids. CDR3 DNA: TGCAGCGTATTACGGGGAAGCGGGAACACCGGGGAGCTGTTTTTT. As protein: CSVLRGSGNTGELFF.

V is TRBV5-6 and J is TRBJ2-3; no reliable D call. In germline, CDR1 is SGHDT, CDR2 YYEEEE. V lost 4 bases, J lost 0 bases, and 9 bases lay in between. The CDR3 is 14 residues long. CDR3 region: CASSGSTSTDTQYF. DNA of the CDR3: TGTGCCAGCAGCGGATCCACTAGCACAGATACGCAGTATTTT. The whole variable domain, remainder taken from reference TRBV5-6 and TRBJ2-3, is DAGVTQSPTHLIKTRGQQVTLRCSPKSGHDTVSWYQQALGQGPQFIFQYYEEEERQRGNFPDRFSGHQFPNYSSELNVNALLLGDSALYLCASSGSTSTDTQYFGPGTRLTVL.

The chain combines TRBV7-9 with TRBJ2-7, with TRBD2 matching 14 bases. V shed 5 bases and J 7 bases; nucleotides not matched to a gene: 19. This CDR3 is built from 19 residues. In germline, CDR1 is SEHNR, CDR2 FQNEAQ (reference sequence). CDR3 residues: CASSPPSGTSGSGGWEQYF. The CDR3 region has the DNA TGTGCCAGCAGCCCCCCCTCCGGGACTAGCGGGAGCGGCGGGTGGGAGCAGTACTTC.

V is TRBV27 and J is TRBJ1-2; 7 bases are a match to TRBD1. The ends lost 3 bases at V and 6 bases at J; junction bases unmatched: 10. The CDR3 consists of 15 residues. Germline V gene data show CDR1 as MNHEY and CDR2 as SMNVEV (reference sequence). The chain's CDR3 is CASSFDWGQFDGYTF. CDR3 bases: TGTGCCAGCAGTTTCGATTGGGGACAGTTCGATGGCTACACCTTC.

The chain joins TRBV11-3 to TRBJ1-5, with D uncertain. V shed 5 bases and J shed 3 bases, with 11 bases lying between them. CDR1 is SGHNT, CDR2 YENEEA, per germline. The CDR3 spans 14 residues. The CDR3 region is CASSLVRNNQPQHF. The CDR3, as DNA: TGTGCCAGCAGCCTTGTCCGGAACAATCAGCCCCAGCATTTT.

The CDR3 DNA is TGTGCCAGCAGCTCATCAACCTTTGGGCCCCAGCATTTT. It specifies CASSSSTFGPQHF. The chain employs TRBV5-4 and TRBJ1-5; no definite D call. This CDR3 region has 13 residues. Germline V CDR1 and CDR2: SGHNT, YYREEE (reference sequence). V was cut by 3 bases and J by 9 bases, with 13 bases left in between. Full variable domain (missing parts from reference TRBV5-4 and TRBJ1-5): ETGVTQSPTHLIKTRGQQVTLRCSSQSGHNTVSWYQQALGQGPQFIFQYYREEENGRGNFPPRFSGLQFPNYSSELNVNALELDDSALYLCASSSSTFGPQHFGDGTRLSIL.

This clone was picked up a small number of times. The chain couples TRBV6-5 to TRBJ1-2; TRBD1 matches at 10 bases. This CDR3 comprises 15 residues. V was clipped by 6 bases and J by 4 bases; unmatched bases: 8. Germline CDR1 reads MNHEY; CDR2 reads SVGAGI. DNA for the CDR3: TGTGCCAGCAGGACCGGGACAGGGGCACCCTATGGCTACACCTTC. It specifies CASRTGTGAPYGYTF.

In regard to this clone: Other nucleotide sequences in the sample specify the same CDR3. CDR3 amino acids: CASSQGSGVRTDTQYF. The CDR3 DNA sequence: TGTGCCAGCAGCCAAGGTAGCGGGGTGAGGACAGATACGCAGTATTTT. The V and J genes are TRBV4-2 and TRBJ2-3; 8 bases map to TRBD2. With 1 base clipped from V and 3 bases from J, the junction kept 6 bases outside the gene matches. This CDR3 contains 16 residues. Germline V gene lookup returns CDR1 LGHNA and CDR2 YNFKEQ.

DNA of the CDR3: TGTGCCAGCAGTTCCGAACTAGGGCGGACGCAGTATTTT. It specifies CASSSELGRTQYF. V and J are TRBV27 and TRBJ2-3; tentatively, D is TRBD2 (5 bases). CDR1 and CDR2 from the germline V gene are MNHEY and SMNVEV (reference sequence). This CDR3 spans 13 amino acids. Trimming removed 4 bases at V and 9 bases at J, with 14 bases between.

In nucleotides, the CDR3 is TGTGCCAGCACCAACTCGGGGGTAAAGAGCTATGGCTACACCTTC. It translates to CASTNSGVKSYGYTF. The genes are TRBV6-6 and TRBJ1-2, with D perhaps matching TRBD1 (5 bases). The V gene lost 7 bases and the J gene lost 4 bases, with 19 bases spanning the gap. This CDR3 contains 15 residues. From germline, CDR1 is MNHNY and CDR2 SVGAGI (reference sequence).

This rearrangement joins TRBV6-5 to TRBJ2-4; TRBD2 might be the D (5 bases). The CDR3 is made up of 15 amino acids. Germline V gives CDR1 MNHEY, CDR2 SVGAGI. V was cut by 7 bases and J by 0 bases, with 13 bases left in between. The CDR3 here is CASTYSGLAKNIQYF. The CDR3 DNA follows: TGTGCCAGCACCTATAGTGGACTAGCCAAAAACATTCAGTACTTC.